This TCR beta chain came from a study of shared clonotypes between healthy human individuals. Whole-study findings and limits: Naive subsets generally exceeded memory subsets in estimated richness. Rarefaction showed sorted-subset sequencing was incomplete despite large depth. Clonotypes not shared had lower generation probabilities than those common to all four donors.

The CDR3 length is 16 residues. The germline CDR1 and CDR2 sequences are LGHNA and YSLEER. Trimming took 0 bases from V and 1 from J, leaving 10 bases between them. For this clone: Its specificity is unknown.

Sorted-subset replicate PCR reactions contained 200 to 250 ng DNA, corresponding to approximately 30,000 T cell genomes. The repertoire was sequenced with immunoSEQ multiplex PCR; TCRdb's copy has only in-frame clones and lacks some. The sample has around 1.1 million clones, about 84% seen once. This receptor was obtained from a man aged 18 to 30 in good health. Some clones in this sample may be carry-over from other donors' samples. Sequenced: memory CD4+ T cells from PBMCs. This sample's subset: CD45RA-negative fraction. The rearrangement links TRBV4-3 to TRBJ2-1; D ambiguous. CDR3 in amino acids: CASSQEVSPSYNEQFF. The DNA of the CDR3 is TGCGCCAGCAGCCAAGAGGTGAGCCCTTCCTACAATGAGCAGTTCTTC.